The sample holds one count of the clone carrying this TCR beta chain. The CDR3 extends over 18 amino acids. The junction had 6 bases not matched to a gene; V was cut back by 2 bases and J by 1 base. The germline V gene encodes CDR1 KGHSH and CDR2 LQKENI. The sample belongs to a study of blood T cell repertoires in COVID-19. For the study at large: The study drew acute and convalescent COVID-19 samples from the United States, Italy and Spain. T cells, B-cell-depleted T cells, or PBMCs supplied cDNA or gDNA.

Original processing methods: Amplification from reference gene primers served as the basis for estimated nucleated cell counts. The method was immunoSEQ multiplex PCR; TCRdb's version includes in-frame clones alone and lacks a portion of them. For V, J and clone size, that table is used; D and trimming come from the DNA. The repertoire holds over 35,000 clones, with roughly 80% as singletons. The sequenced sample consisted of peripheral blood. The sequence was collected from a human donor with acute or convalescent COVID-19. The donor label of this sample is uncertain. The V call is TRBV18, the J call TRBJ2-1; 12 positions match TRBD2. The CDR3: CASSPRLAGANSYNEQFF. CDR3 nucleotide sequence: TGTGCCAGCTCACCAAGACTAGCGGGAGCGAATTCCTACAATGAGCAGTTCTTC.